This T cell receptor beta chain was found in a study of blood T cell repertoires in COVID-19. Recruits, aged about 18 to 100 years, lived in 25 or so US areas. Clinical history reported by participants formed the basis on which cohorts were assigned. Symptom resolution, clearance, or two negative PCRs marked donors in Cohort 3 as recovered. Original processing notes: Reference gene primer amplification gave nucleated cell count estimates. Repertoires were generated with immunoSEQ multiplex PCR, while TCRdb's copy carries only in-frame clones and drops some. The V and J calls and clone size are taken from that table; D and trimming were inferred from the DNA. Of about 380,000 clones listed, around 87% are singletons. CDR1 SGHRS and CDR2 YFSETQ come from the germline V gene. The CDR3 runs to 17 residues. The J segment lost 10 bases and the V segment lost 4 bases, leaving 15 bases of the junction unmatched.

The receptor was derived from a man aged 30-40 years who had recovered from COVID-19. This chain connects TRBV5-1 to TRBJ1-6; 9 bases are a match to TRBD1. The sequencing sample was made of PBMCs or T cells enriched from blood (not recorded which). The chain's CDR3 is CASSANVLGQGLSPLHF. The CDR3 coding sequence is TGCGCCAGCAGCGCGAACGTCCTGGGACAGGGTTTATCACCCCTCCACTTT.